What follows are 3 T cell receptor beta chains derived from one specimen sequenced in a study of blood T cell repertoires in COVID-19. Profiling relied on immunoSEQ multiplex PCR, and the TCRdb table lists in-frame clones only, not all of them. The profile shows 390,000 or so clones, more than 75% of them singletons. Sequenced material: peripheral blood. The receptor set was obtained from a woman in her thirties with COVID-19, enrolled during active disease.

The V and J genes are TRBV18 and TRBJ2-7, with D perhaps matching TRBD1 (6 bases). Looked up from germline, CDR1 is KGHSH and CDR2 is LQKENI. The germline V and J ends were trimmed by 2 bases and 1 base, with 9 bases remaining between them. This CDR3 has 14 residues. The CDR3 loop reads CASSPGTGSYEQYF. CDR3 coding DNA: TGTGCCAGCTCACCAGGTACAGGGTCCTACGAGCAGTACTTC.

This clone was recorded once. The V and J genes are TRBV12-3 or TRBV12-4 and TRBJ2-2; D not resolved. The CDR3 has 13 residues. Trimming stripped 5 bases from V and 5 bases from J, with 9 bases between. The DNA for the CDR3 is TGTGCCAGCAGTGTCCTCCAGACCGGGGAGCTGTTTTTT. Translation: CASSVLQTGELFF.

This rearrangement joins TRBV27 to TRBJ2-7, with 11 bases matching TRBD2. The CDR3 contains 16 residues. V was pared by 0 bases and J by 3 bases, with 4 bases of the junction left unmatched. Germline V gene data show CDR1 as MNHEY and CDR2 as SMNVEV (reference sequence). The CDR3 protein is CASSLSLAGGGYEQYF. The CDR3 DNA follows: TGTGCCAGCAGTTTATCGCTAGCGGGAGGTGGCTACGAGCAGTACTTC.